These T cell receptor beta chains were read from a single sample in a study of T cells in Graves' hyperthyroidism and ophthalmopathy. One entry per CDR3 protein results from TCRdb running MiXCR on the multiplex PCR reads. The table includes under 400,000 distinct CDR3 sequences, about 16% detected once. The material sequenced was blood. These receptor sequences come from a woman in her sixties or seventies with Graves' ophthalmopathy. Both conserved end residues are part of each CDR3. D genes are given only for firm matches. The size entry is marked missing in some rows and otherwise reads once, few, many or a size class.

V,J,D,size,CDR3,DNA
TRBV29-1,TRBJ2-7,.,.,CSARTNLDEQYF,TGCAGCGCAAGGACGAACCTAGACGAGCAGTACTTC
TRBV3-1,TRBJ2-7,TRBD2,many,CASSQDYGRAYEQYF,TGTGCCAGCAGCCAAGATTACGGGAGGGCTTACGAGCAGTACTTC
TRBV28,TRBJ2-2,.,many,CASSLGGSRRELFF,TGTGCCAGCAGTTTAGGGGGGTCCCGCCGGGAGCTGTTTTTT
TRBV20-1,TRBJ2-7,.,many,CSARDENELTSEQYF,TGCAGTGCTAGAGATGAGAACGAGTTGACTTCCGAGCAGTACTTC
TRBV20-1,TRBJ2-1,TRBD2,few,CSASLAGANEQFF,TGCAGTGCTAGTCTAGCGGGAGCCAATGAGCAGTTCTTC
TRBV12-3/TRBV12-4,TRBJ2-3,TRBD2,many,CASSPTSGRSTDTQYF,TGTGCCAGCAGCCCGACTAGCGGGAGGAGCACAGATACGCAGTATTTT
TRBV12-3/TRBV12-4,TRBJ2-1,.,.,CASSLARWYEQFF,TGTGCCAGCAGTTTAGCGCGTTGGTATGAGCAGTTCTTC
TRBV20-1,TRBJ2-4,TRBD2,many,CSARGLVGIQYF,TGCAGTGCTAGGGGACTAGTAGGCATTCAGTACTTC
TRBV5-1,TRBJ2-1,.,many,CASSLGGRDNEQFF,TGCGCCAGCAGCTTGGGGGGCAGGGACAATGAGCAGTTCTTC
TRBV19,TRBJ2-7,.,many,CASSTAGHRFNEQYF,TGTGCCAGTAGTACCGCGGGACACCGGTTCAACGAGCAGTACTTC
TRBV25-1,TRBJ1-2,.,few,CASSDDQGLNYGYTF,TGTGCCAGCAGTGACGATCAGGGTCTCAACTATGGCTACACCTTC
TRBV9,TRBJ2-7,.,.,CASSGGKEHEQYF,TGTGCCAGCAGCGGTGGGAAGGAACACGAGCAGTACTTC
TRBV5-6,TRBJ2-3,.,.,CASSLSGYTDTQYF,TGTGCCAGCAGCTTGTCGGGTTACACAGATACGCAGTATTTT
TRBV7-9,TRBJ2-3,.,few,CASSQEALSDTQYF,TGTGCCAGCAGCCAGGAGGCGCTATCAGATACGCAGTATTTT
TRBV5-4,TRBJ2-7,.,.,CASSLLVRGAYEQYF,TGTGCCAGCAGCTTGCTAGTCAGGGGAGCCTACGAGCAGTACTTC
TRBV12-5,TRBJ2-3,TRBD1,.,CASGFRQGATDTQYF,TGTGCTAGTGGTTTTCGGCAGGGGGCAACAGATACGCAGTATTTT
TRBV29-1,TRBJ2-5,TRBD2,many,CSLAGTSGDQETQYF,TGCAGCCTTGCCGGGACTAGCGGGGATCAAGAGACCCAGTACTTC
TRBV19,TRBJ2-6,TRBD2,.,CATHTGGRSGANVLTF,TGTGCCACCCACACGGGGGGACGCTCTGGGGCCAACGTCCTGACTTTC
TRBV29-1,TRBJ2-3,TRBD1,many,CSSGQGRSDTQYF,TGCAGCTCAGGACAGGGAAGGTCAGATACGCAGTATTTT
TRBV28,TRBJ1-3,.,many,CASKFPNSGNTIYF,TGTGCCAGCAAGTTCCCCAACTCTGGAAACACCATATATTTT
TRBV5-1,TRBJ1-1,TRBD1,.,CASSSRSGGGHLNENTEAFF,TGCGCCAGCAGCTCAAGGTCAGGGGGTGGACACCTAAATGAGAACACTGAAGCTTTCTTT
TRBV11-3,TRBJ2-1,TRBD1,.,CASSLGQGQGSSYNERFF,TGTGCCAGCAGCTTGGGGCAAGGACAGGGAAGCTCCTACAATGAGCGGTTCTTC
TRBV2,TRBJ2-3,TRBD2,many,CANAAGLARSTDTQYF,TGTGCCAACGCCGCGGGACTAGCGCGAAGCACAGATACGCAGTATTTT
TRBV6-2/TRBV6-3,TRBJ1-6,.,few,CASSYSIQAPSSSPLHF,TGTGCCAGCAGTTACTCTATCCAGGCCCCATCAAGTTCACCCCTCCACTTT
TRBV5-1,TRBJ2-5,TRBD2,.,CASSFGLAVRETQYF,TGCGCCAGCAGCTTCGGACTAGCGGTTAGGGAGACCCAGTACTTC
TRBV7-8,TRBJ2-3,TRBD1,many,CASSFLGQNTDTQYF,TGTGCCAGCAGCTTTTTGGGACAGAACACAGATACGCAGTATTTT
TRBV28,TRBJ2-2,TRBD2,.,CASLAGGGAGELFF,TGTGCCAGCTTAGCGGGAGGAGGGGCCGGGGAGCTGTTTTTT
TRBV10-3,TRBJ2-7,.,.,CAISERTAYEQYF,TGTGCCATCAGTGAAAGGACAGCCTACGAGCAGTACTTC
TRBV7-3,TRBJ2-3,TRBD2,.,CASSLTPSRASGMDTQYF,TGTGCCAGCAGCTTAACTCCCTCCCGAGCTAGCGGGATGGATACGCAGTATTTT
TRBV19,TRBJ2-1,.,.,CASSMGRQVGSSYNEQFF,TGTGCCAGTAGTATGGGCAGACAGGTCGGGAGCTCCTACAATGAGCAGTTCTTC
TRBV4-1,TRBJ2-7,.,many,CASSPRGGGREQYF,TGCGCCAGCAGCCCCCGCGGAGGTGGACGCGAGCAGTACTTC
TRBV19,TRBJ2-1,.,.,CASIRSSEAPYNEQFF,TGTGCCAGTATCCGATCTAGCGAAGCCCCCTACAATGAGCAGTTCTTC
TRBV7-8,TRBJ1-4,TRBD1,.,CASSLSGQAAEKLFF,TGTGCCAGCAGCTTAAGTGGACAGGCTGCTGAAAAACTGTTTTTT
TRBV7-9,TRBJ2-7,.,many,CASRGGATYEQYF,TGTGCCAGCAGGGGCGGGGCAACCTACGAGCAGTACTTC
TRBV28,TRBJ1-6,TRBD1,many,CASSTPDRNSPLHF,TGTGCCAGCAGTACACCGGACAGGAATTCACCCCTCCACTTT
TRBV28,TRBJ2-7,.,many,CASSLMSYGSYEQYF,TGTGCCAGCAGTTTAATGTCGTACGGGAGCTACGAGCAGTACTTC
TRBV3-1,TRBJ2-7,TRBD2,.,CASGSRLISGRAPYEQYF,TGTGCCAGCGGCTCACGACTTATTAGCGGGAGAGCCCCCTACGAGCAGTACTTC